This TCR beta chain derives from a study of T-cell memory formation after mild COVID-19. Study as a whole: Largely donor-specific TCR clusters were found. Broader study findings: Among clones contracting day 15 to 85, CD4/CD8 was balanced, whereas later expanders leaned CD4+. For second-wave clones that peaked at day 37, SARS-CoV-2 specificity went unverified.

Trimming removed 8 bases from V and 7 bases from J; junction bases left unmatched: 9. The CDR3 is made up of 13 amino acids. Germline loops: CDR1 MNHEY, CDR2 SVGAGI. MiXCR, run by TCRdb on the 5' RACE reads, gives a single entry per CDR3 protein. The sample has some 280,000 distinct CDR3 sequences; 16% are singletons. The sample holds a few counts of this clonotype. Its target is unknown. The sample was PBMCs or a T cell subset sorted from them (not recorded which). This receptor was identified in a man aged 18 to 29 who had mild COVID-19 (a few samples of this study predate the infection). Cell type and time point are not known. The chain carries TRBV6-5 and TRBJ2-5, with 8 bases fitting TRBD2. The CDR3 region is CASHGGGMGTQYF. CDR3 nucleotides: TGTGCCAGCCACGGGGGGGGAATGGGGACCCAGTACTTC.